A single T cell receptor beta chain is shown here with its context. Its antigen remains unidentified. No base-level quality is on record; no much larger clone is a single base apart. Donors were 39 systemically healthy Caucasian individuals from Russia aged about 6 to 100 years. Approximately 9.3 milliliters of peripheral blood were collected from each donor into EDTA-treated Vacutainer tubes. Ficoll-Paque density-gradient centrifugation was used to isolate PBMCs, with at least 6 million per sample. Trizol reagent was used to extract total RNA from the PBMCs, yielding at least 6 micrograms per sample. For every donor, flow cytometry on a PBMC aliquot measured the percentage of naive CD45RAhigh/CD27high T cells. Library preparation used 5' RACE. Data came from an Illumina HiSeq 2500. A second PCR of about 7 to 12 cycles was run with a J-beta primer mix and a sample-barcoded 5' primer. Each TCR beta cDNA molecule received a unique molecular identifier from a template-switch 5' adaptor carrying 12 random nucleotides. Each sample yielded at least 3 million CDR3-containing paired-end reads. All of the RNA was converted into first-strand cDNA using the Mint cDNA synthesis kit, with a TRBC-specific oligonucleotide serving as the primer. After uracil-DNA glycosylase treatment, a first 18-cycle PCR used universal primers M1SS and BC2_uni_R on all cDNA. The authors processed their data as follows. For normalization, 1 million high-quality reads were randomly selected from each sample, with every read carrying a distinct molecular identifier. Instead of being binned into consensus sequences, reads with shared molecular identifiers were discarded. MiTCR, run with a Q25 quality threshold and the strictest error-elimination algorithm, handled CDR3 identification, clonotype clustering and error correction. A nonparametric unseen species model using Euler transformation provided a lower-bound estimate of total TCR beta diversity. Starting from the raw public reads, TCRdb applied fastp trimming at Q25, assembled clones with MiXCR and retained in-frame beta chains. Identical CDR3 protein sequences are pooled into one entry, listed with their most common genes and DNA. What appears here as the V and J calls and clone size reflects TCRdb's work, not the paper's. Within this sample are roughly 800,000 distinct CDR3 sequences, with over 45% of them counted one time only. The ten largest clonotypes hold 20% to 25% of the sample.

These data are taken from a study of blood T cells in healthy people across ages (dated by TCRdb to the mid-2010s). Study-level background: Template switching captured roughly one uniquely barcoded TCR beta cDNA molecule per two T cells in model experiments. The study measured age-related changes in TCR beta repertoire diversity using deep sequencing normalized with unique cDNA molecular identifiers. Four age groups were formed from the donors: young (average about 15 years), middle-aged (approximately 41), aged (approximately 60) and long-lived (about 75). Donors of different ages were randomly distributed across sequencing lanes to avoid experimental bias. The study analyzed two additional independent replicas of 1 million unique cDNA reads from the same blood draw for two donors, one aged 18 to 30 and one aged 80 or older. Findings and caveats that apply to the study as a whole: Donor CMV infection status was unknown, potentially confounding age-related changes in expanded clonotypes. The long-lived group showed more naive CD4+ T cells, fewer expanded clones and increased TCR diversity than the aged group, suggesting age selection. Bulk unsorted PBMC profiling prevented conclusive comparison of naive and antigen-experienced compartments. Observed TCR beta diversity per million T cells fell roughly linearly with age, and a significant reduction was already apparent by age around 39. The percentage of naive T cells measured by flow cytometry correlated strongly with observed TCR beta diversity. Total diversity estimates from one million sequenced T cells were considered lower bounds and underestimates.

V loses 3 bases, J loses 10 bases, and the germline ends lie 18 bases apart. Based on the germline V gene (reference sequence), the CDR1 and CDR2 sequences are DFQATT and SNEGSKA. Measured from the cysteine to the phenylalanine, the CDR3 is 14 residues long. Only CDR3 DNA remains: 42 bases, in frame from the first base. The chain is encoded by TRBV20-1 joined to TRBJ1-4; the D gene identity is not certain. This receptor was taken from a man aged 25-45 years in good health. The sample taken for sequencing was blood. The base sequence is TGCAGTGCTAGTGCCGGGATTCTTCGTGGAAAACTGTTTTTT. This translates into CSASAGILRGKLFF.